This T cell receptor beta chain was obtained from a study of blood T cell repertoires in COVID-19. The CDR3 contains 12 residues. Germline CDR1 is SGHTA and CDR2 is FQGNSA. V lost 3 bases and J lost 6, with 8 bases in between. As processed by the authors: Amplification with reference gene primers provided the estimates of nucleated cell counts. Libraries were prepared by immunoSEQ multiplex PCR; TCRdb keeps only in-frame clonotypes and omits some of them. Clonal size and the V and J genes are those of that table, whereas D and trimming came from the DNA. The sample includes over 150,000 clones, 75% to 85% of them seen just once. Recovered Cohort 3 donors showed two negative PCRs, clearance, or symptom resolution.

The chain combines TRBV7-2 with TRBJ1-1; D is uncertain. This receptor was taken from an older woman who had recovered from COVID-19. The sample comprised PBMCs or T cells enriched from blood (not recorded which). For the CDR3, the DNA is TGTGCCAGCAGCTTTTACGGGGCTGAAGCTTTCTTT. Its translation is CASSFYGAEAFF.